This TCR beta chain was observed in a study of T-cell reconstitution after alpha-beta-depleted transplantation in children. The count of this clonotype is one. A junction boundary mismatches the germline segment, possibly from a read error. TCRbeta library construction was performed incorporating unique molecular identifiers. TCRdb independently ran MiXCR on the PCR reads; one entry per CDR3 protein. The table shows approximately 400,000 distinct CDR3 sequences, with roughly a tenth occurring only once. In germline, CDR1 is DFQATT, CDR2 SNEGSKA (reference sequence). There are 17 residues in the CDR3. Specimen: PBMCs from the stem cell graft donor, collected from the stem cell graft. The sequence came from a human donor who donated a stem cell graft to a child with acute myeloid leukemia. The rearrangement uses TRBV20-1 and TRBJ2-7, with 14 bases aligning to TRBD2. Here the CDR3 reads CCARGTGGTSGSYEQYF. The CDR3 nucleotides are TGCTGTGCTAGGGGGACAGGGGGGACTAGCGGGAGTTATGAGCAGTACTTC.